What follows are 11 T cell receptor beta chains derived from one specimen sequenced in a study of blood T cell repertoires in COVID-19. Libraries were prepared by immunoSEQ multiplex PCR; TCRdb keeps only in-frame clonotypes and omits some of them. The data show roughly 180,000 clones, with around nine tenths seen just once and 2.1% held by the top ten. Sequencing used peripheral blood. These TCRs come from a man aged 70 or older with active or convalescent COVID-19.

V gene TRBV3-1 (or the pseudogene TRBV3-2) combines with J gene TRBJ1-6; 10 positions agree with TRBD1. V lost 3 bases, J lost 7 bases, and 30 bases stayed unmatched. Looked up from germline, CDR1 is LGHDT and CDR2 is YNNKEL (reference sequence). There are 24 residues in the CDR3. CDR3 sequence: CASSHDHIPGQGSSQSVRNSPLHF. The CDR3 DNA follows: TGTGCCAGCAGCCATGATCATATACCGGGACAGGGGAGCTCCCAGTCGGTACGAAATTCACCCCTCCACTTT.

This chain uses TRBV28 with TRBJ2-7, with D perhaps TRBD1 (5 bases). V dropped 8 bases and J dropped 3 bases, with 17 bases sitting between them. Germline V gives CDR1 MDHEN, CDR2 SYDVKM. The CDR3 contains 14 residues. CDR3 nucleotides: TGTGCCAGCGAATCGGGCAGGGCGGACTACGAGCAGTACTTC. Protein: CASESGRADYEQYF.

The chain combines TRBV28 with TRBJ1-4; 10 nucleotides align to TRBD1. Germline assignment: CDR1 MDHEN and CDR2 SYDVKM. The CDR3 is made up of 17 amino acids. The ends lost 0 bases at V and 4 bases at J; junction bases unmatched: 5. DNA of the CDR3: TGTGCCAGCAGTTTATGGGGAGGACAGGGGGGTAATGAAAAACTGTTTTTT. Its translation: CASSLWGGQGGNEKLFF. Full variable domain (outside the CDR3, taken from reference TRBV28 and TRBJ1-4): DVKVTQSSRYLVKRTGEKVFLECVQDMDHENMFWYRQDPGLGLRLIYFSYDVKMKEKGDIPEGYSVSREKKERFSLILESASTNQTSMYLCASSLWGGQGGNEKLFFGSGTQLSVL.

The chain joins TRBV6-5 to TRBJ2-7, with 10 bases matching TRBD2. CDR1 is MNHEY, CDR2 SVGAGI, per germline. This CDR3 is built from 14 residues. J was trimmed by 3 bases and V by 5 bases; bases with no gene match: 4. In DNA, the CDR3 is TGTGCCAGCAGTCGGACTAGCGGCGACTACGAGCAGTACTTC. Translating it yields CASSRTSGDYEQYF.

V gene TRBV4-1 combines with J gene TRBJ2-5; TRBD2 aligns across 8 bases. With V trimmed by 0 bases and J by 2 bases, 5 bases remained unmatched. In germline, CDR1 is MGHRA, CDR2 YSYEKL. The CDR3 is 16 amino acids. CDR3: CASSQELGGGQETQYF. CDR3 DNA: TGCGCCAGCAGCCAAGAGCTGGGCGGGGGGCAAGAGACCCAGTACTTC.

The chain joins TRBV28 to TRBJ2-6; 12 nucleotides agree with TRBD1. Germline V gene sequence: CDR1 MDHEN, CDR2 SYDVKM. V lost 2 bases and J lost 0; bases outside the gene matches: 5. CDR3 length: 19 amino acids. The CDR3 loop reads CASSLLGQGALSGANVLTF. As DNA, the CDR3 is TGTGCCAGCAGTTTACTGGGACAGGGGGCCCTCTCTGGGGCCAACGTCCTGACTTTC.

V usage is TRBV5-1 and J usage is TRBJ1-6; no reliable D call. The CDR3 runs to 14 residues. Trimming took 0 bases from V and 9 from J, leaving 10 bases between them. Germline V lookup: CDR1 SGHRS, CDR2 YFSETQ. In DNA, the CDR3 is TGCGCCAGCAGCTTGGAGGACGGGGTTTCACCCCTCCACTTT. Its protein product is CASSLEDGVSPLHF.

The gene calls are TRBV28 and TRBJ2-5; TRBD2 matches 8 bases. CDR3 length: 15 amino acids. Germline values: CDR1 MDHEN, CDR2 SYDVKM. V was pared by 5 bases and J by 0 bases, with 5 bases of the junction left unmatched. The CDR3 loop reads CASSRSSGYQETQYF. CDR3 nucleotides: TGTGCCAGCAGTCGGTCTAGCGGGTACCAAGAGACCCAGTACTTC.

J is TRBJ2-7 and V is TRBV14; maybe TRBD2 (6 bases). With 3 bases removed from V and 1 base from J, the gap between germline ends came to 16 bases. Per the germline V gene, CDR1 is SGHDN and CDR2 is FVKESK. The CDR3 length is 16 residues. The chain's CDR3 is CASSHWRDAPSYEQYF. The CDR3, as DNA: TGTGCCAGCAGCCATTGGAGGGACGCCCCGTCCTACGAGCAGTACTTC.

This chain links TRBV27 with TRBJ2-1; 8 bases map to TRBD1. Losses at the gene ends were 5 bases for V and 8 bases for J; bases not matched to a gene: 5. From germline, CDR1 is MNHEY and CDR2 SMNVEV (reference sequence). CDR3 size: 13 residues. For the CDR3, the DNA is TGTGCCAGCAGTACCCAGGGGGCCTATGAGCAGTTCTTC. Translated: CASSTQGAYEQFF.

This sequence joins TRBV5-4 and TRBJ2-7; no reliable D call. CDR1 SGHNT and CDR2 YYREEE come from the germline V gene (reference sequence). CDR3 length: 13 residues. V was cut by 5 bases and J by 0 bases, with 9 bases left in between. CDR3 DNA: TGTGCCAGCAGTTGGGCCGGCTCCTACGAGCAGTACTTC. The encoded protein is CASSWAGSYEQYF.